The 14 T cell receptor beta chains in this list originate from one sample, sequenced in a study of blood T cell repertoires in COVID-19 (dated by TCRdb to the early 2020s). Library prep was done by the immunoSEQ multiplex PCR assay. TCRdb limited this immuneACCESS table to in-frame rearrangements with V and J called. A share of clones is missing; checked studies link under half to unresolved V genes, and the rest is unexplained. The sample table shows 45,000 to 65,000 clones, and roughly 90% are seen once. 3.5% to 5% of the sample is taken by the ten largest. The sequenced sample was peripheral blood. The source of these receptors is a man aged 50 to 60 with acute or convalescent COVID-19.

J is TRBJ2-3 and V is TRBV15; D is uncertain. The CDR3 consists of 14 residues. CDR1 LNHNV and CDR2 YYDKDF come from the germline V gene (reference sequence). Deletions cut 0 bases from V and 0 bases from J, with 4 bases between. The CDR3 DNA sequence: TGTGCCACCAGCAGAGAGGGCAGCACAGATACGCAGTATTTT. Its protein is CATSREGSTDTQYF.

The chain is built from TRBV24-1 and TRBJ2-5, with 8 bases that match TRBD1. CDR3 length: 12 residues. The V segment lost 5 bases and the J segment 7 bases; nucleotides outside the gene matches: 2. Per germline, CDR1 KGHDR and CDR2 SFDVKD. CDR3 DNA: TGTGCCACCAGTGTACAGGGGGTGACCCAGTACTTC. This translates into CATSVQGVTQYF.

The rearrangement joins TRBV5-1 to TRBJ2-2; the match to TRBD2 covers 9 bases. The V and J ends lost 2 bases and 8 bases, in that order; junction bases with no gene match: 13. Germline assignment: CDR1 SGHRS and CDR2 YFSETQ. This CDR3 region has 17 residues. CDR3 amino acids: CASSFGSGRTVTGELFF. The CDR3 DNA reads TGCGCCAGCAGCTTTGGTAGCGGGAGAACCGTTACTGGGGAGCTGTTTTTT.

A single count supports this clone. The chain employs TRBV5-1 and TRBJ2-2; 11 bases map to TRBD2. Per the germline V gene, CDR1 is SGHRS and CDR2 is YFSETQ. There are 16 residues in the CDR3. J gave up 4 bases and V 4 bases, and 6 bases lay outside the gene matches. The CDR3 bases are TGCGCCAGCAGCGAAACTAGCGGGAGCAGCACCGGGGAGCTGTTTTTT. Translated, it gives CASSETSGSSTGELFF.

The chain links TRBV2 to TRBJ2-7; 7 bases are shared with TRBD1. CDR3 length: 15 residues. Trimming at V came to 6 bases and at J to 4 bases, leaving 12 bases not matched to a gene. Per germline, CDR1 SNHLY and CDR2 FYNNEI. The CDR3 sequence is CASSNWRQGQYEQYF. DNA for the CDR3: TGTGCCAGCAGCAATTGGCGACAGGGTCAGTACGAGCAGTACTTC.

The V and J genes are TRBV10-1 and TRBJ1-5; 8 bases are a match to TRBD1. In germline, CDR1 is WNHNN, CDR2 SYGVQD (reference sequence). This CDR3 region has 17 residues. The junction had 15 bases not matched to a gene; V was cut back by 6 bases and J by 5 bases. The CDR3, as DNA: TGCGCCAGCAGCCTACATGGCCCGGGACAGGTTGATCAGCCCCAGCATTTT. Residues: CASSLHGPGQVDQPQHF.

The chain carries TRBV5-1 and TRBJ2-1, with D hard to call. The CDR3 totals 15 residues. Germline assignment: CDR1 SGHRS and CDR2 YFSETQ. V was clipped by 1 base and J by 0 bases, with 8 bases between them. In DNA, the CDR3 is TGCGCCAGCAGCTTGCGATCGGTCTCCTACAATGAGCAGTTCTTC. This codes for CASSLRSVSYNEQFF.

The J gene is TRBJ1-2, the V gene TRBV4-1; D gene ambiguous. The CDR3 runs to 14 residues. Germline CDR1 is MGHRA and CDR2 is YSYEKL. Deletions cut 3 bases from V and 2 bases from J, with 10 bases between. The CDR3 DNA reads TGCGCCAGCAGCCAGCCTCAGACAAACTATGGCTACACCTTC. Protein product: CASSQPQTNYGYTF.

In this sample, this clone turned up once. The chain recombines TRBV6-5 with TRBJ2-7, with TRBD1 identical over 8 bases. This CDR3 comprises 14 residues. J lost 1 base, V lost 6 bases, and 5 bases had no gene match. In germline, CDR1 is MNHEY, CDR2 SVGAGI. DNA for the CDR3: TGTGCCAGCAGCCAGACAGGGGAATCCTACGAGCAGTACTTC. This encodes CASSQTGESYEQYF.

As for this clone: A junction boundary mismatches the germline segment, possibly from a read error. The chain employs TRBV30 and TRBJ1-2, with 7 bases matching TRBD1. From germline, CDR1 is GTSNPN and CDR2 SVGIG (reference sequence). The CDR3 extends over 13 amino acids. The DNA for the CDR3 is TGTGCCTGGAGTGTACTCATCGGGACAGCACAATTCTTC. It specifies CAWSVLIGTAQFF.

This rearrangement joins TRBV27 to TRBJ2-3; the match to TRBD1 covers 9 bases. There are 14 residues in the CDR3. The V and J ends lost 4 bases and 1 base, in that order; junction bases with no gene match: 0. Germline V gene sequence: CDR1 MNHEY, CDR2 SMNVEV (reference sequence). As DNA, the CDR3 is TGTGCCAGCAGTTGGACAGGGGGCACAGATACGCAGTATTTT. Its translation is CASSWTGGTDTQYF.

The J gene is TRBJ2-3, the V gene TRBV4-3; 9 bases line up with TRBD1. This CDR3 has 16 residues. Germline-derived CDR1 and CDR2 are LGHNA and YSLEER. V lost 0 bases to trimming and J lost 4 bases; unmatched junction nucleotides: 5. The CDR3 DNA is TGCGCCAGCAGCCAAGACAACAGGGGGCTTGCAGATACGCAGTATTTT. Amino acid sequence: CASSQDNRGLADTQYF.

This chain uses TRBV7-9 with TRBJ2-2, with 9 bases matching TRBD1. Trimming cost V 3 bases and J 5 bases; bases outside gene matches: 10. CDR1 and CDR2 from the germline V gene are SEHNR and FQNEAQ (reference sequence). This CDR3 spans 17 amino acids. CDR3 in amino acids: CASSFQKTGGRTGELFF. The DNA for the CDR3 is TGTGCCAGCAGCTTCCAAAAGACAGGGGGTAGGACCGGGGAGCTGTTTTTT.

This clone has more than one count but fewer than ten. This chain joins TRBV7-9 and TRBJ2-5, with D maybe TRBD1 (6 bases). CDR1 and CDR2 from the germline V gene are SEHNR and FQNEAQ (reference sequence). This CDR3 is built from 15 residues. Between the trimmed V and J ends, which lost 3 bases and 7 bases, there was a span of 18 bases. CDR3 loop: CASSFQGTATATQYF. In nucleotides, the CDR3 is TGTGCCAGCAGCTTTCAGGGGACCGCGACGGCGACCCAGTACTTC. The full variable domain, its missing parts supplied by reference TRBV7-9 and TRBJ2-5, is DTGVSQNPRHKITKRGQNVTFRCDPISEHNRLYWYRQTLGQGPEFLTYFQNEAQLEKSRLLSDRFSAERPKGSFSTLEIQRTEQGDSAMYLCASSFQGTATATQYFGPGTRLLVL.